One T cell receptor beta chain is described in this entry. Its antigen is as yet unknown. These data belong to a study of Ad26.COV2.S vaccination and SARS-CoV-2 variants. Study summary: By the intramuscular route, Ad26.COV2.S was given once, or twice 56 days apart. Notes on the study in general: CD8+ and CD4+ T cells specific for spike reportedly responded with substantial breadth after vaccination. Across vaccine and placebo recipients, the breadth of non-spike TCRs was similar.

Sequencing was performed with immunoSEQ multiplex PCR; in TCRdb, only in-frame clones are kept and a portion is missing. The sample has 500,000 or so clones; roughly 89% are singletons. Regarding treatment: 15 to 20 received Ad26.COV2.S at low or high dose, single or two shots; roughly 5 received placebo; per-sample allocation not given. The investigators took samples on day 63 after the first vaccine or placebo injection. A Boston donor was an adult aged 18-55 years. This CDR3 has 17 residues. The germline V gene encodes CDR1 MDHEN and CDR2 SYDVKM. V dropped 3 bases and J dropped 2 bases, with 17 bases sitting between them.

This TCR came from a person aged 18-65 years who received the Ad26.COV2.S COVID-19 vaccine or a placebo. This chain joins TRBV28 and TRBJ2-1; D is unresolved. The sequences come from peripheral blood, collected in a trial of Ad26.COV2.S vaccine versus placebo. The CDR3 here is CASSFAAATLPYNEQFF. The CDR3 DNA follows: TGTGCCAGCAGTTTCGCCGCTGCTACACTCCCCTACAATGAGCAGTTCTTC.